One sample yielded the 6 T cell receptor beta chains listed below, sequenced in a study of T-cell memory formation after mild COVID-19. TCRdb reanalysed the 5' RACE reads using MiXCR and keeps one entry per CDR3 protein. The sample has about half a million distinct CDR3 sequences; around a sixth are singletons. The sequenced material came from PBMCs or a T cell subset sorted from them (not recorded which). Every receptor here comes from an adult woman who had mild COVID-19 (a few samples of this study predate the infection). Cell type and time point are not known.

This clonotype was found a few times. The rearrangement uses TRBV5-1 and TRBJ2-7; a weak D match, TRBD1 (5 bases). The V end was cut by 7 bases, the J end by 1 base, with 15 bases between. The CDR3 contains 14 residues. CDR1 SGHRS and CDR2 YFSETQ come from the germline V gene. CDR3 nucleotide sequence: TGCGCCAGCGGTCCCGCGACAGAGTCCTACGAGCAGTACTTC. Amino acid sequence: CASGPATESYEQYF. The full variable domain, rest sourced from reference TRBV5-1 and TRBJ2-7, is KAGVTQTPRYLIKTRGQQVTLSCSPISGHRSVSWYQQTPGQGLQFLFEYFSETQRNKGNFPGRFSGRQFSNSRSEMNVSTLELGDSALYLCASGPATESYEQYFGPGTRLTVT.

The chain is built from TRBV27 and TRBJ2-4; 10 nucleotides agree with TRBD2. The CDR3 length is 16 residues. The V and J ends lost 6 bases and 5 bases, in that order; junction bases with no gene match: 10. CDR1 is MNHEY and CDR2 is SMNVEV in the germline V gene (reference sequence). The CDR3 region has the DNA TGTGCCAGCAGCCCCTATCCTGGGACTAGCGAAAACATTCAGTACTTC. This translates into CASSPYPGTSENIQYF.

The V gene is TRBV6-1, the J gene TRBJ1-5, with unresolved D. CDR1 and CDR2 from the germline V gene are MNHNS and SASEGT. Trimming removed 5 bases from V and 10 bases from J, with 3 bases in between. The CDR3 runs 9 residues. This CDR3 is CASSPPQHF. The CDR3 DNA is TGTGCCAGCAGTCCTCCCCAGCATTTT.

This clonotype was counted only a few times. The gene calls are TRBV2 and TRBJ2-7; 9 bases map to TRBD2. V was clipped by 3 bases and J by 9 bases; unmatched bases: 18. Germline CDR1 reads SNHLY; CDR2 reads FYNNEI. The CDR3 covers 17 residues. The CDR3 reads CASSEVELVSGRIGQYF. CDR3 DNA: TGTGCCAGCAGTGAGGTTGAATTGGTCAGCGGGAGGATCGGGCAGTACTTC. Full variable domain (missing parts from reference TRBV2 and TRBJ2-7): EPEVTQTPSHQVTQMGQEVILRCVPISNHLYFYWYRQILGQKVEFLVSFYNNEISEKSEIFDDQFSVERPDGSNFTLKIRSTKLEDSAMYFCASSEVELVSGRIGQYFGPGTRLTVT.

This clonotype showed up just a few times. The chain combines TRBV27 with TRBJ1-2; no clear D. Germline CDR1 is MNHEY and CDR2 is SMNVEV (reference sequence). This CDR3 is 13 amino acids long. V gave up 5 bases and J gave up 5 bases, with 12 bases separating them. CDR3 sequence (DNA): TGTGCCAGCAGTCAATCAACGTCGTATGGCTACACCTTC. The encoded protein is CASSQSTSYGYTF.

V usage is TRBV11-2 and J usage is TRBJ2-4; 11 positions match TRBD2. Looked up from germline, CDR1 is SGHAT and CDR2 is FQNNGV. The ends lost 0 bases at V and 15 bases at J; junction bases unmatched: 7. The length of the CDR3 is 14 residues. The CDR3 bases are TGTGCCAGCAGCTTAGAGCCTAGCGGGAGGCGCCCGTACTTC. It encodes CASSLEPSGRRPYF.